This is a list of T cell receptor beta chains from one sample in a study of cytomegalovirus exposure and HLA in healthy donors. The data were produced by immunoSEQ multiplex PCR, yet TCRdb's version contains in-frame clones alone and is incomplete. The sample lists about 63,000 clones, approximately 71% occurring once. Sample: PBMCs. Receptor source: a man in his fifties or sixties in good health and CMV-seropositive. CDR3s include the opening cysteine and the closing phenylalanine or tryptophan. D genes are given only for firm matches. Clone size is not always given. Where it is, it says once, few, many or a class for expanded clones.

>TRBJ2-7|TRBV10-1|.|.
TGCGCCAGCAGTGAGTCGGCAGGGCGATCCTACGAGCAGTACTTC
CASSESAGRSYEQYF
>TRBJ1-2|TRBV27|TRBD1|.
TGTGCCAGCAGTTTTACCCAGGGGGGTGGCTACACCTTC
CASSFTQGGGYTF
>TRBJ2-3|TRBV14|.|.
TGTGCCAGCAGCCTAAGACGGAATCGAGGGACGCAGTATTTT
CASSLRRNRGTQYF
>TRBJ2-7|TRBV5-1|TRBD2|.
TGCGCCAGCAGCTTGGCAAGCGGGAGGCCCCAGGGCCACGAGCAGTACTTC
CASSLASGRPQGHEQYF
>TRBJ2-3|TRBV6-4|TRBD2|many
TGTGCCAGCAGTGACTCTGGCGGGGGGGCAACAGATACGCAGTATTTT
CASSDSGGGATDTQYF
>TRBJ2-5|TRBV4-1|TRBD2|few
TGCGCCAGCAGCCAAAGCGGGGGCGGCGAGACCCAGTACTTC
CASSQSGGGETQYF
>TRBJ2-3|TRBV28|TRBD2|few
TGTGCCAGCAGTTTAGCTGCGGGAGGCCGTACGCAGTATTTT
CASSLAAGGRTQYF
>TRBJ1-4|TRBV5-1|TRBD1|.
TGCGCCAGCAGCTTGGCGGACAGGCCTAATGAAAAACTGTTTTTT
CASSLADRPNEKLFF
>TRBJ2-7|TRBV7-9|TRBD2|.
TGTGCCAGCAGCTTACCGGTAGCGGGGGCCTACGAGCAGTACTTC
CASSLPVAGAYEQYF
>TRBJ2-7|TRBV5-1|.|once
TGCGCCAGCAGCTTGGGCAGTCCCCTTAGCGAGCAGTACTTC
CASSLGSPLSEQYF
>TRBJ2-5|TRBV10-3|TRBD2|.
TGTGCCACACAACTAGCGGGAGATGAGACCCAGTACTTC
CATQLAGDETQYF
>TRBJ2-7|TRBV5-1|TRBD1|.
TGCGCCAGCAGCCGGGACAGGGACTACGAGCAGTACTTC
CASSRDRDYEQYF
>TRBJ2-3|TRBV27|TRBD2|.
TGTGCCAGCAGTTTACTAGCGGGAGTTTTAGGTGGCACAGATACGCAGTATTTT
CASSLLAGVLGGTDTQYF
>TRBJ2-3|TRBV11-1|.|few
TGTGCCAGCAGCTTAGGTCTTACTTCTAGCACAGATACGCAGTATTTT
CASSLGLTSSTDTQYF
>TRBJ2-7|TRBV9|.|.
TGTGCCAGCAGCTCGGGTCCCGACCGGCGCGAGCAGTACTTC
CASSSGPDRREQYF
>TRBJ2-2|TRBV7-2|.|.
TGTGCCAGCAGCTTAGAGGGTCCGGGAACACCCGGGGAGCTGTTTTTT
CASSLEGPGTPGELFF
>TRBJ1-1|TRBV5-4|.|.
TGTGCCAGCAGCTTTAGACAGAACACTGAAGCTTTCTTT
CASSFRQNTEAFF
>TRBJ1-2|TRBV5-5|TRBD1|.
TGTGCCAGCAGCTTGTTTACAGGGGACTATGGCTACACCTTC
CASSLFTGDYGYTF
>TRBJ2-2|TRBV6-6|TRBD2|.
TGTGCCACCGGAGAGCGGGAGTCCGGGGAGCTGTTTTTT
CATGERESGELFF
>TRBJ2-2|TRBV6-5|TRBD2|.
TGTGCCAGCCAGATCAGATTAGCGGGGTCCGGGGAGCTGTTTTTT
CASQIRLAGSGELFF
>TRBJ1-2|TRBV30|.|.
TGTGCCTGGACCAGGGGATACGGCTACACCTTC
CAWTRGYGYTF
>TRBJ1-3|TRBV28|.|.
TGTGCCAGCAGTTTAGCGGGACTCTCAAGCTCTGGAAACACCATATATTTT
CASSLAGLSSSGNTIYF
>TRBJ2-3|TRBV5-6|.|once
TGTGCCAGCAGCATGTGGCGACTAGTTACTCCAGATACGCAGTATTTT
CASSMWRLVTPDTQYF
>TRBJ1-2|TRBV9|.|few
TGTGCCAGCAGCGTATCCCGGGACAATAACTATGGCTACACCTTC
CASSVSRDNNYGYTF
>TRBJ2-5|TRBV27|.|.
TGTGCCAGCAGTTTATCGGCCCAGCATTGGAAGCGGGTACGTCAAGAGACCCAGTACTTC
CASSLSAQHWKRVRQETQYF
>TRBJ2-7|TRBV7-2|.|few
TGTGCCAGCAGCTTAGTGGGTAGCGGATACCCCTACGAGCAGTACTTC
CASSLVGSGYPYEQYF
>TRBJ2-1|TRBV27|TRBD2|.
TGTGCCAGCAGTTTGAGTAGCGGGAGGTTTTGGTCCTACAATGAGCAGTTCTTC
CASSLSSGRFWSYNEQFF
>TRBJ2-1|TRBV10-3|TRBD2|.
TGTGCCATCAGTGATCGAGGGACTAGCGCGAAAAAGAATGAGCAGTTCTTC
CAISDRGTSAKKNEQFF
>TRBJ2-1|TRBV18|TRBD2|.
TGTGCCAGCTCACCCACGCTCTCAACTAGCGGGAGAGTTAATGAGCAGTTCTTC
CASSPTLSTSGRVNEQFF
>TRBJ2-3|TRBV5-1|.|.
TGCGCCAGCAGCCCCATCGCCGGAGTTTTTACGCAGTATTTT
CASSPIAGVFTQYF
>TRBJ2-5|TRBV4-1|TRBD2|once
TGCGCCAGCAGCCAATTAGGACTAGCGGGGGTAGAGACCCAGTACTTC
CASSQLGLAGVETQYF